This record covers a single T cell receptor beta chain. This entry comes from a study of blood T cell repertoires in COVID-19. Study information: T cells, B-cell-depleted T cells, or PBMCs supplied cDNA or gDNA.

Trimming cost V 4 bases and J 4 bases, with 10 bases left between them. Germline V gives CDR1 SEHNR, CDR2 FQNEAQ (reference sequence). There are 13 residues in the CDR3. Assay: immunoSEQ multiplex PCR; the TCRdb copy retains only in-frame clones and omits some. The sample comprises 100,000 or so clones, about 91% of which are singletons, and roughly 2.3% rests with the top ten. This TCR was sampled from a human donor with active COVID-19. The donor label of this sample is uncertain. The chain links TRBV7-9 to TRBJ2-5; D not certain. Sequenced input: peripheral blood. The CDR3 region has the DNA TGTGCCAGCAGCTCCGAGCCGGGAGAGACCCAGTACTTC. This gives the protein CASSSEPGETQYF.